The 10 T cell receptor beta chains listed next were all sequenced from one sample in a study of blood T cell repertoires in COVID-19. Profiled with immunoSEQ multiplex PCR; TCRdb holds only in-frame clones, not every one. Of around 36,000 clones in the sample, almost 85% were seen once. What was sequenced was peripheral blood. These receptors all stem from a man of 80 years or more with active or convalescent COVID-19.

This CDR3 is CASSKQGRDTEAFF. The DNA of the CDR3 is TGTGCCAGCAGTAAACAGGGACGGGACACTGAAGCTTTCTTT. J is TRBJ1-1 and V is TRBV6-5, with D possibly TRBD1 on 6 matching bases. Germline-derived CDR1 and CDR2 are MNHEY and SVGAGI. V was shortened by 5 bases and J by 3 bases, with 13 bases between the two germline ends. The CDR3 has 14 residues.

J is TRBJ2-1 and V is TRBV29-1, with 7 bases aligning to TRBD2. The CDR3 is 16 amino acids. Looked up from germline, CDR1 is SQVTM and CDR2 is ANQGSEA. Losses at the gene ends were 7 bases for V and 1 base for J; bases not matched to a gene: 13. The CDR3 sequence is CSALPGGSGSYNEQFF. Written as DNA, the CDR3 is TGCAGCGCCCTACCTGGCGGGAGTGGGTCCTACAATGAGCAGTTCTTC.

The chain joins TRBV30 to TRBJ2-1; D perhaps matches TRBD2 (6 bases). V lost 6 bases and J 6 bases, leaving 9 bases between the germline ends. This CDR3 has 11 residues. Germline CDR1 GTSNPN, CDR2 SVGIG (reference sequence). CDR3 sequence (DNA): TGTGCCTGCATGACTAGCAATGAGCAGTTCTTC. Protein sequence: CACMTSNEQFF.

The table lists this clone with a count of one. This rearrangement joins TRBV4-1 to TRBJ2-1; 8 bases match TRBD2. V lost 0 bases, J lost 2 bases, and 0 bases stayed unmatched. CDR3 length: 15 amino acids. Germline V gene data show CDR1 as MGHRA and CDR2 as YSYEKL. As DNA, the CDR3 is TGCGCCAGCAGCCAAGAGACTAGCGCCTACAATGAGCAGTTCTTC. It yields the protein CASSQETSAYNEQFF.

This rearrangement joins TRBV24-1 to TRBJ2-3, with D tentatively TRBD1 (6 bases). Trimming stripped 5 bases from V and 0 bases from J, with 11 bases between. Germline V gene data show CDR1 as KGHDR and CDR2 as SFDVKD. CDR3 length: 15 amino acids. The CDR3, as DNA: TGTGCCACCAGTGCGATACAGGGAAGCACAGATACGCAGTATTTT. This codes for CATSAIQGSTDTQYF.

This sequence joins TRBV2 and TRBJ2-3, with 10 positions matching TRBD2. The CDR3 has 15 residues. V shed 7 bases and J 8 bases; nucleotides not matched to a gene: 12. Germline CDR1 SNHLY, CDR2 FYNNEI. The chain's CDR3 is CASMMELAGDGTQYF. The CDR3 DNA is TGTGCCAGCATGATGGAGCTAGCGGGAGATGGTACGCAGTATTTT.

This clone is classed as medium-sized. The rearrangement uses TRBV5-4 and TRBJ2-2, with 11 bases fitting TRBD1. The CDR3 runs 16 residues. Germline loops: CDR1 SGHNT, CDR2 YYREEE (reference sequence). The V gene end was trimmed by 4 bases and the J gene end by 3 bases; junction bases not matched to a gene: 5. CDR3 sequence: CASSRTGGADTGELFF. As DNA, the CDR3 is TGTGCCAGCAGCCGGACAGGGGGCGCGGACACCGGGGAGCTGTTTTTT.

The V call is TRBV2, the J call TRBJ2-1, with TRBD2 matching 9 bases. V lost 3 bases, J lost 2 bases, and 2 bases stayed unmatched. Germline CDR1 is SNHLY and CDR2 is FYNNEI. CDR3 size: 15 residues. The CDR3 here is CASSEVAGAYNEQFF. CDR3 DNA sequence: TGTGCCAGCAGTGAGGTAGCGGGAGCCTACAATGAGCAGTTCTTC. The full variable domain, with the rest looked up from reference TRBV2 and TRBJ2-1, is EPEVTQTPSHQVTQMGQEVILRCVPISNHLYFYWYRQILGQKVEFLVSFYNNEISEKSEIFDDQFSVERPDGSNFTLKIRSTKLEDSAMYFCASSEVAGAYNEQFFGPGTRLTVL.

This clone was detected a few times. This chain joins TRBV5-1 and TRBJ2-2; D is uncertain. The CDR3 has 16 amino acids. V lost 0 bases and J lost 2, with 11 bases in between. The germline V gene encodes CDR1 SGHRS and CDR2 YFSETQ. CDR3 sequence: CASSLASRRNTGELFF. Here the CDR3 DNA reads TGCGCCAGCAGCTTGGCCAGTCGAAGAAACACCGGGGAGCTGTTTTTT.

This clone is a singleton in its sample. The chain employs TRBV19 and TRBJ2-7; the match to TRBD2 covers 10 bases. This CDR3 comprises 19 residues. With 6 bases clipped from V and 4 bases from J, the junction kept 21 bases outside the gene matches. Germline CDR1 and CDR2: LNHDA and SQIVND (reference sequence). The CDR3 nucleotides read TGTGCCAGTAGACGGGAGGGAGGGAGGCTAGCGGGAGATTCGTACGAGCAGTACTTC. It codes for CASRREGGRLAGDSYEQYF.